Listed below are T cell receptor beta chains from one sample, sequenced in a study of CD8+ T cells in alopecia areata. TCRdb's copy holds only in-frame clones and misses some; the assay was immunoSEQ multiplex PCR. Of about 150,000 clones in the sample, 87% were seen once. The sample in question was CD8+ T cells sorted from blood, obtained at week 0. These receptors were obtained from a human donor with alopecia areata. Both conserved end residues are part of each CDR3.

TRBV19	TRBJ2-1	14	CASSSRSRGNEQFF
TRBV2	TRBJ2-4	13	CASSPGQGYIQYF
TRBV14	TRBJ2-2	15	CASSQIDRYTGELFF
TRBV5-4	TRBJ2-1	13	CASTPGGRNEQFF
TRBV6-1	TRBJ2-7	12	CASGSPTYEQYF
TRBV29-1	TRBJ2-2	13	CSVGTPNTGELFF
TRBV11-2	TRBJ2-7	15	CASSPYLAEGYEQYF
TRBV4-1	TRBJ2-1	13	CASNKIGSDKQFF
TRBV7-9	TRBJ2-7	16	CASSSSSGTSYREQYF
TRBV7-9	TRBJ2-4	15	CASSPSDRGENIQYF
TRBV29-1	TRBJ1-1	12	CSVEGGRSEAFF
TRBV30	TRBJ2-1	18	CAWNPGLAGAYSYNEQFF
TRBV5-5	TRBJ2-7	14	CASSLARGRYEQYF
TRBV5-1	TRBJ2-1	11	CASSFGQGKFF
TRBV29-1	TRBJ2-7	14	CSVEVGGATYEQYF
TRBV29-1	TRBJ2-1	11	CSQGDYNEQFF
TRBV29-1	TRBJ1-2	17	CSVDQGDPASGGYGYTF
TRBV14	TRBJ1-2	16	CASSQESVGRGDGYTF
TRBV27	TRBJ2-2	14	CASSPGQGTGELFF
TRBV11-2	TRBJ2-7	13	CASLPAGGYEQYF
TRBV5-1	TRBJ1-2	15	CASSVGTGDGYGYTF
TRBV11-2	TRBJ2-5	15	CASSFGTGGGQTQYF
TRBV29-1	TRBJ2-1	12	CSVGSGANEQFF
TRBV7-8	TRBJ2-3	13	CASSWAPADTQYF
TRBV29-1	TRBJ2-3	13	CSAPSGAAHTQYF
TRBV27	TRBJ1-5	13	CASSGRGNQPQHF
TRBV4-1	TRBJ2-5	17	CASSQAGASGRGETQYF
TRBV7-8	TRBJ2-6	15	CASSLTGAGANVLTF
TRBV5-6	TRBJ2-2	15	CASSLGGSNTGELFF
TRBV6-5	TRBJ2-1	15	CASSYSASLYNEQFF
TRBV9	TRBJ2-7	13	CASSVWDGYEQYF
TRBV25-1	TRBJ2-7	13	CASSESGTGEQYF
TRBV10-2	TRBJ2-7	15	CASSDSGRPYYEQYF
TRBV2	TRBJ2-3	17	CASSEPGNSGVSDTQYF
TRBV27	TRBJ1-1	13	CASRMNLNTEAFF
TRBV27	TRBJ2-3	14	CASSFSDNPDTQYF
TRBV27	TRBJ2-6	15	CASSPTSSGANVLTF
TRBV6-5	TRBJ1-3	14	CASSPGGTGNTIYF
TRBV30	TRBJ1-2	13	CACLILHNYGYTF
TRBV7-3	TRBJ1-2	14	CASSLGQGAGGYTF
TRBV7-9	TRBJ1-2	12	CASSFASDGYTF